This section outlines one T cell receptor (beta chain) sequence together with its context. Its target is not known. This table comes from immunoSEQ multiplex PCR, and its TCRdb copy is limited to in-frame clones, with some not included. Of some 290,000 clones listed, around 90% are singletons. CDR1 GTSNPN and CDR2 SVGIG come from the germline V gene (reference sequence). V dropped 2 bases and J dropped 6 bases, with 17 bases sitting between them. CDR3 length equals 16 residues. The sample is drawn from a study of cytomegalovirus exposure and HLA in healthy donors. Notes on the study in general: It was confirmed in vitro that a few of the CMV-associated chains were specific for CMV antigens.

The V gene is TRBV30, the J gene TRBJ1-6; D might be TRBD1 (6 bases). The TCR was taken from a man under 40 in good health and CMV-seronegative. The sample consisted of PBMCs. CDR3 DNA sequence: TGTGCCTGGAGTCCATTCGGGACACTAACTAATTCACCCCTCCACTTT. It specifies CAWSPFGTLTNSPLHF.